This is a list of T cell receptor beta chains from one sample in a study of neurological immune-mediated disorders. A single record per CDR3 protein comes from TCRdb applying MiXCR to the 5' RACE reads. The table has fewer than 75,000 distinct CDR3 sequences, 3.4% seen once. Sequenced material: PBMCs. These receptors originate from a man in his forties with multiple sclerosis. CDR3s include the opening cysteine and the closing phenylalanine or tryptophan. D genes are given only for firm matches. Part of the rows lack a size; the others show once, few, many or a class for expanded clones.

TRBV12-3/TRBV12-4,TRBJ1-4,many,NA,CASSSPGLANEKLFF,TGTGCCAGCAGTTCCCCGGGCTTGGCTAATGAAAAACTGTTTTTT
TRBV6-5,TRBJ2-7,many,NA,CASSYSPGAYEQYF,TGTGCCAGCAGTTACTCGCCAGGGGCCTACGAGCAGTACTTC
TRBV5-1,TRBJ1-2,few,NA,CASHELTAGYTF,TGCGCCAGCCACGAGTTGACCGCTGGCTACACCTTC
TRBV20-1,TRBJ1-1,many,TRBD1,CSAIDRERYMNTEAFF,TGCAGTGCAATCGACAGGGAGAGGTACATGAACACTGAAGCTTTCTTT
TRBV3-1,TRBJ2-7,many,TRBD1,CASSPRDRVGSYEQYF,TGTGCCAGCAGCCCTCGGGACAGGGTTGGTTCCTACGAGCAGTACTTC
TRBV5-1,TRBJ1-1,many,NA,CASSPAAGNAEAFF,TGCGCCAGCAGCCCCGCCGCGGGGAACGCTGAAGCTTTCTTT
TRBV6-5,TRBJ1-5,many,NA,CASSLTGTSSNQPQHF,TGTGCCAGCAGCCTCACCGGGACATCTAGCAATCAGCCCCAGCATTTT
TRBV7-3,TRBJ2-2,many,NA,CASSLLPGTGNTGELFF,TGTGCCAGCAGCTTGCTCCCCGGGACCGGAAACACCGGGGAGCTGTTTTTT
TRBV3-1,TRBJ1-1,NA,NA,CASNRVRSAEAFF,TGTGCCAGCAACCGAGTAAGAAGCGCTGAAGCTTTCTTT
TRBV10-3,TRBJ1-2,many,TRBD1,CAISPGLTGTGSAYGYTF,TGTGCCATCAGCCCTGGATTAACCGGGACAGGGAGCGCCTATGGCTACACCTTC
TRBV5-6,TRBJ2-2,many,TRBD2,CASTPLAGNTGELFF,TGTGCCAGCACCCCTCTAGCGGGCAACACCGGGGAGCTGTTTTTT
TRBV7-8,TRBJ2-4,many,NA,CASSPSEGGGNIQYF,TGTGCCAGCAGTCCCAGCGAGGGCGGCGGAAACATTCAGTACTTC
TRBV11-2,TRBJ2-2,many,TRBD1,CASSTQGTGELFF,TGTGCCAGCAGCACACAGGGGACCGGGGAGCTGTTTTTT
TRBV7-9,TRBJ1-2,many,NA,CASSLFSGYTF,TGTGCCAGCAGCTTATTTAGTGGCTACACCTTC
TRBV12-3/TRBV12-4,TRBJ2-1,many,TRBD2,CASSLAQREAHYNEQFF,TGTGCCAGCAGTTTGGCACAGCGGGAGGCCCATTACAATGAGCAGTTCTTC
TRBV5-1,TRBJ1-1,many,NA,CASSWMPIDTNTEAFF,TGCGCCAGCAGCTGGATGCCCATCGACACAAACACTGAAGCTTTCTTT
TRBV5-5,TRBJ1-1,many,NA,CASSLADLQGPEAFF,TGTGCCAGCAGCTTGGCCGATCTACAGGGCCCTGAAGCTTTCTTT
TRBV10-2,TRBJ2-2,many,NA,CASRLSAGELFF,TGCGCCAGCAGATTATCGGCTGGGGAGCTGTTTTTT
TRBV30,TRBJ1-2,many,NA,CAWSVSYGYTF,TGTGCCTGGAGTGTTAGCTATGGCTACACCTTC
TRBV7-9,TRBJ2-1,many,TRBD2,CASSETSGWYNEQFF,TGTGCCAGCAGCGAAACTAGCGGATGGTACAATGAGCAGTTCTTC
TRBV20-1,TRBJ2-5,many,NA,CSALKGETQYF,TGCAGTGCTTTGAAAGGAGAGACCCAGTACTTC
TRBV10-3,TRBJ1-1,many,NA,CAISVSGSTEAFF,TGTGCCATCAGTGTGTCGGGGAGCACTGAAGCTTTCTTT
TRBV6-2/TRBV6-3,TRBJ2-5,many,NA,CASSRGGLETQYF,TGTGCCAGCAGCCGTGGGGGATTGGAGACCCAGTACTTC
TRBV5-5,TRBJ2-1,many,NA,CASSLAGGSSYNEQFF,TGTGCCAGCAGCTTGGCCGGCGGTAGCTCCTACAATGAGCAGTTCTTC
TRBV29-1,TRBJ1-1,many,NA,CSAYSQGREAFF,TGCAGCGCGTACTCTCAGGGTAGAGAAGCTTTCTTT
TRBV10-1,TRBJ1-1,NA,NA,CASSEGAGGISDTEAFF,TGCGCCAGCTCGGAGGGAGCGGGAGGAATATCGGACACTGAAGCTTTCTTT
TRBV5-1,TRBJ2-3,few,TRBD2,CASKLAGAPDTQYF,TGCGCCAGCAAGTTAGCGGGAGCCCCCGATACGCAGTATTTT
TRBV12-3/TRBV12-4,TRBJ2-1,many,NA,CASSLARKQFF,TGTGCCAGCAGTTTGGCCCGGAAGCAGTTCTTC
TRBV6-5,TRBJ1-5,many,NA,CASSYSQSQPQHF,TGTGCCAGCAGTTACTCACAAAGTCAGCCCCAGCATTTT
TRBV5-1,TRBJ2-3,many,TRBD2,CASSFSGRNTDTQYF,TGCGCCAGCAGCTTTAGCGGGAGGAACACAGATACGCAGTATTTT
TRBV6-5,TRBJ1-2,few,NA,CASGPKSYGYTF,TGTGCCAGCGGCCCAAAGAGCTATGGCTACACCTTC
TRBV20-1,TRBJ1-1,many,NA,CSNLLWGTEAFF,TGCAGTAACCTACTTTGGGGCACTGAAGCTTTCTTT
TRBV5-1,TRBJ2-7,many,TRBD1,CASSPGQGEQYF,TGCGCCAGCAGCCCTGGACAGGGCGAGCAGTACTTC
TRBV5-1,TRBJ2-1,many,TRBD1,CASSTQGQGNEQFF,TGCGCCAGCAGCACGCAAGGACAGGGCAATGAGCAGTTCTTC
TRBV10-2,TRBJ1-1,many,NA,CASREEGGRLGAFF,TGCGCCAGCAGAGAAGAGGGGGGGAGGTTAGGAGCTTTCTTT
TRBV6-2/TRBV6-3,TRBJ1-2,few,NA,CASSDRSKGYTF,TGTGCCAGCAGTGATAGAAGTAAGGGCTACACCTTC
TRBV10-3,TRBJ2-7,many,NA,CAISESESSYEQYF,TGTGCCATCAGTGAGTCGGAGAGCTCCTACGAGCAGTACTTC
TRBV7-9,TRBJ2-5,many,NA,CASSGAGRETQYF,TGTGCCAGCAGCGGGGCAGGGCGAGAGACCCAGTACTTC
TRBV7-8,TRBJ1-2,many,TRBD1,CASSTQRDSLNYGYTF,TGTGCCAGCAGCACCCAAAGGGACAGCCTTAACTATGGCTACACCTTC
TRBV5-6,TRBJ2-5,many,TRBD2,CASSQTSFETQYF,TGTGCCAGCAGCCAGACTAGCTTTGAGACCCAGTACTTC
TRBV6-5,TRBJ1-2,NA,TRBD1,CASSLRQGRDYGYTF,TGTGCCAGCAGTCTTCGACAGGGAAGAGACTATGGCTACACCTTC
TRBV18,TRBJ2-2,many,NA,CASSPRQETTGELFF,TGTGCCAGCTCCCCCCGACAGGAGACCACCGGGGAGCTGTTTTTT
TRBV2,TRBJ2-7,many,NA,CASDGRRGAYEQYF,TGTGCCAGTGATGGTCGTCGGGGGGCTTACGAGCAGTACTTC
TRBV3-1,TRBJ2-7,many,NA,CASSQAVSSYEQYF,TGTGCCAGCAGCCAAGCAGTGTCCTCCTACGAGCAGTACTTC
TRBV20-1,TRBJ2-2,many,NA,CSAPRGYTGELFF,TGCAGTGCCCCAAGGGGTTACACCGGGGAGCTGTTTTTT
TRBV6-1,TRBJ1-1,many,TRBD1,CASSEGQGFFTEAFF,TGTGCCAGCAGTGAGGGACAGGGGTTTTTCACTGAAGCTTTCTTT
TRBV29-1,TRBJ2-3,many,NA,CSVRRQGDTQYF,TGCAGCGTTCGTAGACAAGGCGATACGCAGTATTTT
TRBV28,TRBJ2-3,many,TRBD2,CASSGTSLPDTQYF,TGTGCCAGCAGCGGGACTAGCCTGCCAGATACGCAGTATTTT
TRBV5-6,TRBJ1-1,many,TRBD1,CASSIGQGTEAFF,TGTGCCAGCAGCATCGGACAGGGCACTGAAGCTTTCTTT
TRBV18,TRBJ2-1,NA,NA,CASSPYLDRFDEQFF,TGTGCCAGCTCACCCTACCTCGACAGGTTTGATGAGCAGTTCTTC
TRBV14,TRBJ1-6,NA,NA,CASSQDYGEVNF,TGTGCCAGCAGCCAAGATTATGGGGAGGTCAACTTT
TRBV12-3/TRBV12-4,TRBJ1-3,many,NA,CASSLRQQVSGNTIYF,TGTGCCAGCAGTTTACGACAACAGGTCTCTGGAAACACCATATATTTT
TRBV7-2,TRBJ2-1,many,NA,CASSQNRNEQFF,TGTGCCAGCAGCCAGAATAGGAATGAGCAGTTCTTC
TRBV6-5,TRBJ2-1,many,NA,CASSLRGHHEYNEQFF,TGTGCCAGCAGTCTAAGGGGACACCATGAATACAATGAGCAGTTCTTC